This T cell receptor (beta chain) is from a study of T-cell reconstitution after alpha-beta-depleted transplantation in children. Germline-derived CDR1 and CDR2 are DFQATT and SNEGSKA (reference sequence). V lost 1 base, J lost 0 bases, and 4 bases stayed unmatched. This CDR3 has 16 amino acids. Using unique molecular identifiers, the investigators prepared the TCRbeta library. TCRdb analysed the PCR reads with MiXCR anew, one entry per CDR3 protein. The data show about 340,000 distinct CDR3 sequences, with under 20% seen just once and roughly 40% held by the top ten. Study-level results: Recipient T cells and thymic progenitors that survived were the source of the high TCRbeta diversity seen at day 60 in some patients. Alpha-beta T cells present about two months after transplant were reported to originate from several hundred expanded graft clones.

This clonotype was observed a few times. The antigen remains undetermined. The receptor was isolated from a male patient aged 2 to 9 who had a stem cell transplant for acute lymphoblastic leukemia, so the T cells may come from the graft donor. The material sequenced was PBMCs, mostly from graft donor cells, taken 360 days after TCRalphabeta/CD19-depleted stem cell transplant. The genes are TRBV20-1 and TRBJ2-1, with 9 positions matching TRBD2. CDR3 sequence: CSARGLSGSSYNEQFF. The CDR3 DNA reads as TGCAGTGCTAGAGGGCTTAGCGGGAGCTCCTACAATGAGCAGTTCTTC.